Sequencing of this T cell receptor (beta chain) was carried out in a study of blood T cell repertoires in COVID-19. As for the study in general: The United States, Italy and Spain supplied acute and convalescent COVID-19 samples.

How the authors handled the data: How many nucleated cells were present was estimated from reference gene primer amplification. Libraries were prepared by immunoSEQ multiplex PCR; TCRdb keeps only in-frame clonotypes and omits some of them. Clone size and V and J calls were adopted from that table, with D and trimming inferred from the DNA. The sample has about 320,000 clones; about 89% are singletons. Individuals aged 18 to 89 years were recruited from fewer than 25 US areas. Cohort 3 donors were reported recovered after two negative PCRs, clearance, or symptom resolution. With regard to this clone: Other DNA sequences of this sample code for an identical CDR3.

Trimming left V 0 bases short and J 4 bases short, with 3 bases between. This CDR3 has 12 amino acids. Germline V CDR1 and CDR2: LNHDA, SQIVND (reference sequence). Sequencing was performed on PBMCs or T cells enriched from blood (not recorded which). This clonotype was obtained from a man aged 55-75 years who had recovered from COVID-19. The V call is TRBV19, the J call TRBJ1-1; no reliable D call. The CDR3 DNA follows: TGTGCCAGTAGTATAGACCTCACTGAAGCTTTCTTT. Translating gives CASSIDLTEAFF. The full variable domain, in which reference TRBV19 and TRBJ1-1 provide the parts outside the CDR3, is DGGITQSPKYLFRKEGQNVTLSCEQNLNHDAMYWYRQDPGQGLRLIYYSQIVNDFQKGDIAEGYSVSREKKESFPLTVTSAQKNPTAFYLCASSIDLTEAFFGQGTRLTVV.